These T cell receptor beta chains were read from a single sample in a study of T-cell memory formation after mild COVID-19. TCRdb recomputed calls from the 5' RACE reads with MiXCR, one row per CDR3 protein. The sample contains about 500,000 distinct CDR3 sequences, about a fifth of which appear only once. Material: PBMCs or a T cell subset sorted from them (not recorded which). These receptors were obtained from an adult woman who had mild COVID-19 (a few samples of this study predate the infection). Cell type and time point are not known. Both conserved end residues are part of each CDR3. The D gene is left open where the match is weak. Some rows have no size entry. The others give once, few or many, or a class for an expanded clone.

few	TRBV4-2	TRBJ2-1	.	18	TGTGCCAGCAGCCAAACGAATACCGGAGGCCTAGCGAACAATGAGCAGTTCTTC	CASSQTNTGGLANNEQFF
.	TRBV4-2	TRBJ2-1	.	15	TGTGCCAGCAGCCAGATGAGTCAAGCCTACAATGAGCAGTTCTTC	CASSQMSQAYNEQFF
.	TRBV9	TRBJ2-2	TRBD2	17	TGTGCCAGCAGCGATGGACTAGCGGGAGGAAGAACCGGGGAGCTGTTTTTT	CASSDGLAGGRTGELFF
few	TRBV7-9	TRBJ2-1	.	14	TGTGCCAGCAGCTTAGCTCCAAGTTACAATGAGCAGTTCTTC	CASSLAPSYNEQFF
.	TRBV4-1	TRBJ1-5	.	13	TGCGCCAGCAGCCAAGAGGGCGTACAGCCCCAGCATTTT	CASSQEGVQPQHF
many	TRBV10-3	TRBJ1-2	.	15	TGTGCCATCAGTGGGGGGGACGGGGTTAACTATGGCTACACCTTC	CAISGGDGVNYGYTF
many	TRBV4-3	TRBJ2-1	TRBD2	15	TGCGCCAGCAGCCAGCTAGCGGGAGACATCAATGAGCAGTTCTTC	CASSQLAGDINEQFF
.	TRBV18	TRBJ2-1	.	17	TGTGCCAGCTCACCAAAGGTCGCAGGAAGGTCTAGGAATGAGCAGTTCTTC	CASSPKVAGRSRNEQFF
.	TRBV7-8	TRBJ1-1	TRBD1	19	TGTGCCAGCAGCTTAAATGGTGGGACAGGGTCCGGTCCGGGCACTGAAGCTTTCTTT	CASSLNGGTGSGPGTEAFF
few	TRBV10-3	TRBJ2-5	TRBD1	16	TGTGCCATCAGTCCAAAGACAGGGGGCGGTACAGAGACCCAGTACTTC	CAISPKTGGGTETQYF
.	TRBV20-1	TRBJ2-7	.	12	TGCAGTGCTGTCGCCGAGCTCTACGAGCAGTACTTC	CSAVAELYEQYF
.	TRBV6-2/TRBV6-3	TRBJ1-3	TRBD1	15	TGTGCCAGCAGAACAACAGGGGGCCTCGGAAACACCATATATTTT	CASRTTGGLGNTIYF
few	TRBV7-9	TRBJ2-7	TRBD1	13	TGTGCCAGCAGCCAACAGGGGACCTACGAGCAGTACTTC	CASSQQGTYEQYF
few	TRBV5-5	TRBJ2-3	TRBD1	15	TGTGCCAGCAGCACCTGGACAGGGATGACAGATACGCAGTATTTT	CASSTWTGMTDTQYF
.	TRBV11-1	TRBJ2-7	TRBD2	18	TGTGCCAGCAGCTCCGGGACTAGCGGGGCGCTAACAATCTACGAGCAGTACTTC	CASSSGTSGALTIYEQYF
few	TRBV6-5	TRBJ2-7	.	13	TGTGCCAGCAAGAGTACAGGATCCTACGAGCAGTACTTC	CASKSTGSYEQYF
.	TRBV11-3	TRBJ2-5	TRBD2	17	TGTGCCAGCAGTCCCGGGACTAGCGGGAGATCATTGGAGACCCAGTACTTC	CASSPGTSGRSLETQYF